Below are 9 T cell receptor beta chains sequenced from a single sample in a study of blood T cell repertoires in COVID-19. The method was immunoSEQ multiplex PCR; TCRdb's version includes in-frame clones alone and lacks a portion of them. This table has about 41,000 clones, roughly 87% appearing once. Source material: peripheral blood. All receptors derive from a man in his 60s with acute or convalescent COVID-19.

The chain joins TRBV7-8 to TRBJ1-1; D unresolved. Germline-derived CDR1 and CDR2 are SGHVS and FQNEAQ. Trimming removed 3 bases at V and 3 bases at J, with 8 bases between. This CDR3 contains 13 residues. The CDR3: CASSFYEDTEAFF. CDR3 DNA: TGTGCCAGCAGCTTCTACGAGGACACTGAAGCTTTCTTT.

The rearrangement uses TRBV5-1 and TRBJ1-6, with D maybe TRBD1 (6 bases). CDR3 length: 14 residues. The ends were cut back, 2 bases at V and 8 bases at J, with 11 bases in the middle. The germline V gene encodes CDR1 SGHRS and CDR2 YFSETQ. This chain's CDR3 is CASSFGAGDSPLHF. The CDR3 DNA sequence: TGCGCCAGCAGCTTTGGGGCAGGGGATTCACCCCTCCACTTT.

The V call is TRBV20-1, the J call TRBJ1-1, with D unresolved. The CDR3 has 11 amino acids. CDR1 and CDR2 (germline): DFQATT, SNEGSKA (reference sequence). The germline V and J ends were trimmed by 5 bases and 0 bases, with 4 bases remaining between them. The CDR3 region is CSAGLNTEAFF. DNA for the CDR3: TGCAGTGCTGGCCTGAACACTGAAGCTTTCTTT.

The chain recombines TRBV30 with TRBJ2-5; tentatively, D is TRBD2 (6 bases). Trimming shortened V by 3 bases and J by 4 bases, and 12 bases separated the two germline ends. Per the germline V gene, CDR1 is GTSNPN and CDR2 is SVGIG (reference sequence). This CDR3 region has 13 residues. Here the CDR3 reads CAWRQASVETQYF. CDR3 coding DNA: TGTGCCTGGAGGCAGGCTAGCGTAGAGACCCAGTACTTC.

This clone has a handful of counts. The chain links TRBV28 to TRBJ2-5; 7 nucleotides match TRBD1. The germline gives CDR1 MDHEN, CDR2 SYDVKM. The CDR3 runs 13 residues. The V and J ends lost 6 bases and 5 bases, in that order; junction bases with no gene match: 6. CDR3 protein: CASRQQGVETQYF. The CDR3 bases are TGTGCCAGCAGGCAGCAGGGGGTTGAGACCCAGTACTTC. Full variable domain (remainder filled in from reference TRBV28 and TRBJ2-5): DVKVTQSSRYLVKRTGEKVFLECVQDMDHENMFWYRQDPGLGLRLIYFSYDVKMKEKGDIPEGYSVSREKKERFSLILESASTNQTSMYLCASRQQGVETQYFGPGTRLLVL.

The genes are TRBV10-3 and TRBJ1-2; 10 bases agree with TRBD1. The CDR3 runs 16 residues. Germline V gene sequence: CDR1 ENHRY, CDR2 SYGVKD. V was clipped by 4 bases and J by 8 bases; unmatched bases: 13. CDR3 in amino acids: CAISVRGQGPWRGYTF. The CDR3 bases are TGTGCCATCAGTGTACGGGGACAGGGGCCTTGGAGGGGCTACACCTTC.

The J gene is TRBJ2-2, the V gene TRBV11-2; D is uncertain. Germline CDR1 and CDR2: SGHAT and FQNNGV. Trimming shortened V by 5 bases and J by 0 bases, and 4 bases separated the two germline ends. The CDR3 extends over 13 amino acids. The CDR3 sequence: CASSLTNTGELFF. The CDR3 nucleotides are TGTGCCAGCAGCCTAACGAACACCGGGGAGCTGTTTTTT.

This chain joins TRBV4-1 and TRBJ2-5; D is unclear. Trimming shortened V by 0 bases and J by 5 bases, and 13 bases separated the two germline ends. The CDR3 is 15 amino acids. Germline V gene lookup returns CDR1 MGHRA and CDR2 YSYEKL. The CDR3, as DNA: TGCGCCAGCAGCCAAGATCGAGGTCGGCTCGAGACCCAGTACTTC. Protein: CASSQDRGRLETQYF.

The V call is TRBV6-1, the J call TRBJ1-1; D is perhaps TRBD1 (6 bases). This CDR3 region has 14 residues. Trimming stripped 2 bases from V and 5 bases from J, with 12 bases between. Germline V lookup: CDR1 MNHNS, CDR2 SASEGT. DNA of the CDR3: TGTGCCAGCAGTGAAAGCAGGGGATGGACTGAAGCTTTCTTT. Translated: CASSESRGWTEAFF.